The 22 T cell receptor beta chains in this list originate from one sample, sequenced in a study of T cell responses to AZD1222 COVID-19 vaccine. TCRdb keeps only in-frame clones here, not all; method: immunoSEQ multiplex PCR. The sample carries under 170,000 clones, around 95% recorded once. The sequenced sample was peripheral blood, obtained on day 0 of AZD1222 vaccination. Receptors were obtained from an adult in good health.

The chain links TRBV2 to TRBJ1-2; D unresolved. V was pared by 3 bases and J by 8 bases, with 10 bases between. CDR1 is SNHLY and CDR2 is FYNNEI in the germline V gene. The length of the CDR3 is 12 residues. The DNA of the CDR3 is TGTGCCAGCAGTGATATCGGCGCCGGCTACACCTTC. Translated, it gives CASSDIGAGYTF. The whole variable domain, filled in from reference TRBV2 and TRBJ1-2, reads EPEVTQTPSHQVTQMGQEVILRCVPISNHLYFYWYRQILGQKVEFLVSFYNNEISEKSEIFDDQFSVERPDGSNFTLKIRSTKLEDSAMYFCASSDIGAGYTFGSGTRLTVV.

This clone showed up just once. The chain recombines TRBV13 with TRBJ2-1, with a possible D match to TRBD2 (5 bases). The CDR3 extends over 16 amino acids. Germline V gene data show CDR1 as PRHDT and CDR2 as FYEKMQ (reference sequence). Trimming took 0 bases from V and 4 from J, leaving 13 bases between them. This chain's CDR3 is CASSLGPLASYNEQFF. The CDR3 DNA sequence: TGTGCCAGCAGCTTAGGTCCGCTAGCTTCGTACAATGAGCAGTTCTTC.

J is TRBJ2-3 and V is TRBV19, with TRBD2 matching over 7 bases. The CDR3 runs 16 residues. The J segment lost 1 base and the V segment lost 6 bases, leaving 10 bases of the junction unmatched. CDR1 is LNHDA, CDR2 SQIVND, per germline (reference sequence). The CDR3 DNA reads TGTGCCAGTAGGAGTATCGGGGAGGGCGGCACAGATACGCAGTATTTT. Its protein is CASRSIGEGGTDTQYF.

The V gene is TRBV3-1 (or the pseudogene TRBV3-2), the J gene TRBJ2-3; D might be TRBD2 (6 bases). From germline, CDR1 is LGHDT and CDR2 YNNKEL (reference sequence). Trimming stripped 4 bases from V and 3 bases from J, with 29 bases between. This CDR3 is built from 20 residues. The CDR3 region is CASSPLGSLDGEVRTDTQYF. DNA for the CDR3: TGTGCCAGCAGCCCACTGGGCTCCCTCGATGGGGAGGTTAGGACAGATACGCAGTATTTT.

The CDR3 here is CASSIVRGGYTF. The CDR3 bases are TGTGCCAGTAGTATTGTCAGGGGCGGCTACACCTTC. V and J are TRBV19 and TRBJ1-2; maybe TRBD1 (6 bases). Deletions cut 3 bases from V and 8 bases from J, with 10 bases between. CDR1 is LNHDA, CDR2 SQIVND, per germline (reference sequence). The CDR3 runs 12 residues.

In nucleotides, the CDR3 is TGCAGCGTCCGGTCGGGGGGACGAGATTCACCCCTCCACTTT. The encoded protein is CSVRSGGRDSPLHF. This sequence joins TRBV29-1 and TRBJ1-6, with a tentative D call TRBD1 (5 bases). Germline CDR1 SQVTM, CDR2 ANQGSEA. V dropped 6 bases and J dropped 8 bases, with 17 bases sitting between them. This CDR3 spans 14 amino acids. Looking up the rest from reference TRBV29-1 and TRBJ1-6 gives the full variable domain: SAVISQKPSRDICQRGTSLTIQCQVDSQVTMMFWYRQQPGQSLTLIATANQGSEATYESGFVIDKFPISRPNLTFSTLTVSNMSPEDSSIYLCSVRSGGRDSPLHFGNGTRLTVT.

This chain joins TRBV28 and TRBJ1-3; the D is unclear. CDR3 length equals 15 residues. Germline V gene data show CDR1 as MDHEN and CDR2 as SYDVKM. V was trimmed by 5 bases and J by 4 bases, leaving 15 bases between them. The CDR3 DNA follows: TGTGCCAGCAGTGTCCGGACGGTGAGGGGAAACACCATATATTTT. Translation: CASSVRTVRGNTIYF.

J is TRBJ1-1 and V is TRBV19, with TRBD1 as a possible D gene (5 bases). Germline V gene data show CDR1 as LNHDA and CDR2 as SQIVND (reference sequence). The V and J ends lost 2 bases and 5 bases respectively, with 9 bases between them. There are 13 residues in the CDR3. The CDR3 DNA follows: TGTGCCAGTAGTATAACATGGGGGACTGAAGCTTTCTTT. This codes for CASSITWGTEAFF.

This chain connects TRBV7-2 to TRBJ2-1; D not certain. Deletions cut 2 bases from V and 3 bases from J, with 11 bases between. The germline CDR1 and CDR2 sequences are SGHTA and FQGNSA. This CDR3 is 15 amino acids long. The DNA of the CDR3 is TGTGCCAGCAGCTTATCGGGCCTCGACTACAATGAGCAGTTCTTC. Protein sequence: CASSLSGLDYNEQFF.

The chain recombines TRBV7-9 with TRBJ1-1; TRBD1 agrees at 7 bases. V trimming: 1 base; J trimming: 3 bases; junction bases outside the gene matches: 5. CDR3 size: 15 residues. Germline V gives CDR1 SEHNR, CDR2 FQNEAQ (reference sequence). CDR3 DNA: TGTGCCAGCAGCTTAGGGTCAGGGGGAGACACTGAAGCTTTCTTT. Protein product: CASSLGSGGDTEAFF.

This chain joins TRBV4-1 and TRBJ1-5; the D gene is possibly TRBD1 (5 bases). Germline V lookup: CDR1 MGHRA, CDR2 YSYEKL. V lost 4 bases, J lost 4 bases, and 23 bases lay in between. The CDR3 runs to 18 residues. Here the CDR3 DNA reads TGCGCCAGCAGCCCCTATCCTCAGGGAAGTATTAGTAATCAGCCCCAGCATTTT. It codes for CASSPYPQGSISNQPQHF.

The rearrangement joins TRBV7-8 to TRBJ1-5, with unresolved D. The CDR3 has 13 amino acids. Germline lookup yields CDR1 SGHVS and CDR2 FQNEAQ. The germline V and J ends were trimmed by 0 bases and 6 bases, with 6 bases remaining between them. The DNA of the CDR3 is TGTGCCAGCAGCTTAGCGGGTGGTCAGCCCCAGCATTTT. Translated: CASSLAGGQPQHF.

This clone was picked up one time. V usage is TRBV21-1 and J usage is TRBJ1-5; the table gives TRBD1 as D, unverified against the DNA. TRBV21-1 is flagged as a pseudogene. The CDR3 loop spans 19 amino acids. CDR3 region: CASSKAKGLSYSSNQPQHF. The CDR3 DNA sequence: TGTGCCAGCAGCAAAGCCAAGGGGCTTTCGTATAGTAGCAATCAGCCCCAGCATTTT.

This chain uses TRBV6-5 with TRBJ2-3, with TRBD1 as a possible D gene (5 bases). Between the trimmed V and J ends, which lost 6 bases and 2 bases, there was a span of 9 bases. This CDR3 comprises 13 residues. Germline assignment: CDR1 MNHEY and CDR2 SVGAGI. The CDR3 DNA reads as TGTGCCAGCAGGGGGCTCTCCACAGATACGCAGTATTTT. Amino acid sequence: CASRGLSTDTQYF.

The rearrangement joins TRBV6-5 to TRBJ1-5, with no clear D. Germline V gene data show CDR1 as MNHEY and CDR2 as SVGAGI. V lost 5 bases to trimming and J lost 3 bases, with 8 bases between them. The CDR3 spans 13 residues. The CDR3 DNA is TGTGCCAGCAGTCCAGGTCCCAATCAGCCCCAGCATTTT. Amino acid sequence: CASSPGPNQPQHF.

This clone has a single count. The rearrangement links TRBV4-1 to TRBJ1-2, with unresolved D. The germline CDR1 and CDR2 sequences are MGHRA and YSYEKL. V lost 1 base and J lost 4, with 16 bases in between. This CDR3 spans 16 amino acids. CDR3 coding DNA: TGCGCCAGCAGCCAAGTTCCGGGCTTTTGGGGCTATGGCTACACCTTC. It specifies CASSQVPGFWGYGYTF.

This chain joins TRBV5-1 and TRBJ1-3; 8 nucleotides line up with TRBD1. The V gene end was trimmed by 3 bases and the J gene end by 4 bases; junction bases not matched to a gene: 3. This CDR3 is built from 14 residues. Germline lookup yields CDR1 SGHRS and CDR2 YFSETQ. The CDR3 protein is CASSSGQGGNTIYF. DNA of the CDR3: TGCGCCAGCAGCTCCGGACAGGGCGGAAACACCATATATTTT.

The J gene is TRBJ1-1, the V gene TRBV7-8; 9 positions match TRBD1. V was clipped by 3 bases and J by 5 bases; unmatched bases: 7. The CDR3 loop spans 15 amino acids. From germline, CDR1 is SGHVS and CDR2 FQNEAQ. CDR3 DNA sequence: TGTGCCAGCAGCTTTACAGGGGGCGGCGGGACTGAAGCTTTCTTT. It specifies CASSFTGGGGTEAFF.

The V call is TRBV7-2, the J call TRBJ1-2; tentative D call: TRBD1 (5 bases). The CDR3 loop spans 12 amino acids. With 3 bases removed from V and 8 bases from J, the gap between germline ends came to 10 bases. CDR1 SGHTA and CDR2 FQGNSA come from the germline V gene. This CDR3 is CASSFRAHGYTF. The CDR3 DNA reads TGTGCCAGCAGCTTCAGGGCCCACGGCTACACCTTC.

V and J are TRBV11-2 and TRBJ2-3; D is uncertain. Trimming cost V 5 bases and J 1 base, with 13 bases left between them. Germline V gene lookup returns CDR1 SGHAT and CDR2 FQNNGV. The CDR3 has 15 amino acids. CDR3 amino acids: CASSPWTGRTDTQYF. As DNA, the CDR3 is TGTGCCAGCAGCCCCTGGACGGGTCGCACAGATACGCAGTATTTT.

The rearrangement joins TRBV5-7 to TRBJ1-6; D is unresolved. Being an ORF, TRBV5-7 has a function that is uncertain. V lost 5 bases to trimming and J lost 11 bases, with 11 bases between them. The CDR3 consists of 12 residues. The CDR3 DNA is TGTGCCAGCAGGGACGACTGGACACCCCTCCACTTT. Its protein product is CASRDDWTPLHF.

This chain uses TRBV10-2 with TRBJ1-4; unclear D gene. The CDR3 contains 14 residues. Germline values: CDR1 WSHSY, CDR2 SAAADI. V lost 3 bases, J lost 5 bases, and 10 bases lay in between. The DNA of the CDR3 is TGCGCCAGCAGTGATTGGGCAGAGAATGAAAAACTGTTTTTT. This gives the protein CASSDWAENEKLFF.